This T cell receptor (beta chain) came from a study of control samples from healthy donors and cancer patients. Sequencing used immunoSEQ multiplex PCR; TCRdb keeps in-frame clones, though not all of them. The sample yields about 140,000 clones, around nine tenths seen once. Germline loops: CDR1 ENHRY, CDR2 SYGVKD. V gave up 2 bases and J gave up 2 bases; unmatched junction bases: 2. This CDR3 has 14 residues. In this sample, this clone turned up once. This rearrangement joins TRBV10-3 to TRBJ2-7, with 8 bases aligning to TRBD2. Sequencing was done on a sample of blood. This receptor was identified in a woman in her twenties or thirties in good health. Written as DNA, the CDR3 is TGTGCCATCAGTGAGCGGGAGGGGGCCTACGAGCAGTACTTC. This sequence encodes CAISEREGAYEQYF.